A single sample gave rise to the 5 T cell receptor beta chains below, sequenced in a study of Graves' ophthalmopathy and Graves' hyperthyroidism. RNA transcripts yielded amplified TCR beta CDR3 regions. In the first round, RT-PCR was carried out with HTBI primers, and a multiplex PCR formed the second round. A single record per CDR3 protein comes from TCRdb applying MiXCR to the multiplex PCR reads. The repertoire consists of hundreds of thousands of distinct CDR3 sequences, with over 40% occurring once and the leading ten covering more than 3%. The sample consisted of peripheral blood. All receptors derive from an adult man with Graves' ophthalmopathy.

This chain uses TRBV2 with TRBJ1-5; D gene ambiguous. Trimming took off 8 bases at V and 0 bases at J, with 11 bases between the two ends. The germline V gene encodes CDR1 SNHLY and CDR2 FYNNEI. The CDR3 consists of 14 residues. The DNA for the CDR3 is TGTGCCAGCTGCATGACGAATAGCAATCAGCCCCAGCATTTT. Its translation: CASCMTNSNQPQHF.

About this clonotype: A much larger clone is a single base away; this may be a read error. Written as DNA, the CDR3 is TGTGCCAGCAGTTCCTATCCGCCCACCCACGAGCAGTACTTC. Amino acids: CASSSYPPTHEQYF. V is TRBV7-2 and J is TRBJ2-7; unclear D gene. Germline V gene data show CDR1 as SGHTA and CDR2 as FQGNSA. V dropped 6 bases and J dropped 5 bases, with 17 bases sitting between them. The CDR3 is made up of 14 amino acids.

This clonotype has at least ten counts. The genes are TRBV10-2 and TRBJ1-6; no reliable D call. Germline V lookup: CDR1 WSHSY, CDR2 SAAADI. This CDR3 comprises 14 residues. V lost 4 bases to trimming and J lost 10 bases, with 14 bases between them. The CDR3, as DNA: TGCGCCAGCAGTGCCATAACCTCGAACTCACCCCTCCACTTT. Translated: CASSAITSNSPLHF.

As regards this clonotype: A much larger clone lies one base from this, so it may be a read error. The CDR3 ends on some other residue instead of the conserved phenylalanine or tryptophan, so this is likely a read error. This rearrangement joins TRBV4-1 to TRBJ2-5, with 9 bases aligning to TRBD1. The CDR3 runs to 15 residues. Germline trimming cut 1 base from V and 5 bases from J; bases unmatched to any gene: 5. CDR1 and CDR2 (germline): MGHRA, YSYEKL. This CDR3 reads CASSQVRTGAETQYC. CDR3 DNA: TGCGCCAGCAGCCAAGTGCGGACAGGGGCGGAGACCCAGTACTGC.

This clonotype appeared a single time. The CDR3 nucleotides read TGTGCCAGCAGCCATTCCGGGCCAAGGAGTAATCAGCCCCAGCATTTT. As protein: CASSHSGPRSNQPQHF. The J gene is TRBJ1-5, the V gene TRBV11-2; D is unclear. CDR1 is SGHAT, CDR2 FQNNGV, per germline. The CDR3 is 16 amino acids. Trimming cost V 5 bases and J 4 bases, with 18 bases left between them.